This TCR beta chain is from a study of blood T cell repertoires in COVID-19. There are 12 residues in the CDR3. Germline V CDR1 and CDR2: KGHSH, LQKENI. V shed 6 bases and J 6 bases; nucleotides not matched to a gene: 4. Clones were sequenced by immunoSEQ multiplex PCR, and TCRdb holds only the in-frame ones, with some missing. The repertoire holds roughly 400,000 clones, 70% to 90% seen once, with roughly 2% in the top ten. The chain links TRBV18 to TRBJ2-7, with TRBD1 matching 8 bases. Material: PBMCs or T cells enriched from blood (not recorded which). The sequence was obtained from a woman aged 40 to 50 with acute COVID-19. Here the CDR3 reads CASSGQGIEQYF. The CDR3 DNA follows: TGTGCCAGCTCCGGACAGGGTATCGAGCAGTACTTC.